This T cell receptor (beta chain) was recorded in a study of OX40 agonist ivuxolimab in advanced cancers. The overall study: The dose-escalation cohort had hepatocellular carcinoma, melanoma, renal cell or head and neck cancer.

TCRdb's table, derived via immunoSEQ multiplex PCR, lists solely in-frame clones and lacks some. The sample lists just under 65,000 clones; just under 85% were seen once. In germline, CDR1 is SGHKS, CDR2 YYEKEE (reference sequence). The V end was cut by 2 bases, the J end by 6 bases, with 12 bases between. CDR3 length: 13 residues. Sequenced here: CD4+ or CD8+ T cells sorted from blood, sampled in a trial of the OX40 agonist ivuxolimab. V and J are TRBV5-5 and TRBJ2-7; possible D gene TRBD1, 6 bases. This receptor was obtained from an adult with an advanced solid tumor such as melanoma, head and neck, liver or kidney cancer. CDR3 nucleotide sequence: TGTGCCAGCAGCTTCGGGGTAGGGGGCGAGCAGTACTTC. Protein: CASSFGVGGEQYF.